These T cell receptor beta chains were read from a single sample in a study of vaccination and CD4 T cells after COVID-19. TCRdb re-called the PCR reads with MiXCR, one entry per CDR3 protein. The data show about 19,000 distinct CDR3 sequences, approximately 60% seen once. Sequences were derived from CD4+ T cells from blood, sampled after SARS-CoV-2 vaccination. The source is a human donor who had recovered from COVID-19. Each CDR3 is given with its conserved first and last residue. A D gene is named only where the DNA matches it firmly. The size field is filled for only some rows; it gives once, few, many or a size class.

j_call d_call clone_size v_call cdr3_nt cdr3_aa
TRBJ2-2 TRBD2 - TRBV7-2 TGTGCCAGCAGCTTAGTGGGCGGGAGAGCCGGGGAGCTGTTTTTT CASSLVGGRAGELFF
TRBJ1-1 - once TRBV19 TGTGCCAGTAGTATAGACGGAAAGAACACTGAAGCTTTCTTT CASSIDGKNTEAFF
TRBJ2-1 TRBD1 few TRBV7-3 TGTGCCAGCAGCTTTGGGACAGGCTCCTACAATGAGCAGTTCTTC CASSFGTGSYNEQFF
TRBJ2-3 - few TRBV20-1 TGCAGTGCTAGAGATGTGGGGACAGATACGCAGTATTTT CSARDVGTDTQYF
TRBJ2-5 TRBD2 few TRBV7-7 TGTGCCAGCAGCTCGGGACTAGCGGGAGCAGAGACCCAGTACTTC CASSSGLAGAETQYF
TRBJ2-3 TRBD2 - TRBV10-1 TGCGCCAGCAGTGAGGGGACTAGCGGGAGCGGAGCAGATACGCAGTATTTT CASSEGTSGSGADTQYF
TRBJ2-1 TRBD1 - TRBV7-9 TGTGCCAGCAGCCCAAGACAGGGGCCATACAATGAGCAGTTCTTC CASSPRQGPYNEQFF
TRBJ1-3 - few TRBV7-8 TGTGCCAGCAGCTTAGGGGGGCTCTCTGGAAACACCATATATTTT CASSLGGLSGNTIYF
TRBJ2-2 - - TRBV19 TGTGCCAGTAGTATAGTAAAGAACACCGGGGAGCTGTTTTTT CASSIVKNTGELFF
TRBJ2-3 - - TRBV20-1 TGCAGTGCTAACCGACCCCGAGACCAAGCCACAGATACGCAGTATTTT CSANRPRDQATDTQYF
TRBJ2-2 TRBD1 - TRBV19 TGTGCCAGTAAGAGACAAGAAGGGACAGGGGGAAGGGACACCGGGGAGCTGTTTTTT CASKRQEGTGGRDTGELFF
TRBJ1-1 - - TRBV19 TGTGCCAGTAGTATAATTCGGGGAAACACTGAAGCTTTCTTT CASSIIRGNTEAFF
TRBJ2-7 TRBD1 - TRBV2 TGTGCCAGCAGAAAGACAGGGGTCGAGCAGTACTTC CASRKTGVEQYF
TRBJ1-5 - - TRBV21-1 TGTGCCAGCAGCAAAAGGGGGGGTGGTAAAATTCAGGGCAATCAGCCCCAGCATTTT CASSKRGGGKIQGNQPQHF
TRBJ1-1 - - TRBV4-3 TGCGCCAGCAGCCAATCAATCCGGAACACTGAAGCTTTCTTT CASSQSIRNTEAFF
TRBJ1-6 - - TRBV10-3 TGTGCCATCGGCCAGGGCAATTCACCCCTCCACTTT CAIGQGNSPLHF
TRBJ1-5 - - TRBV20-1 TGCAGTGCTAGCAAAGGGCTAAGCAATCAGCCCCAGCATTTT CSASKGLSNQPQHF
TRBJ1-4 - - TRBV20-1 TGCAGTGCTAGAGATGATTGGGCCACAGGAAAACTGTTTTTT CSARDDWATGKLFF
TRBJ1-3 - - TRBV20-1 TGCAGTGCTAGATCCCTACTCATCGACACCATATATTTT CSARSLLIDTIYF
TRBJ1-2 - few TRBV28 TGTGCCAGCAGTTTTCCAGTGAGAGGTGGCTACACCTTC CASSFPVRGGYTF
TRBJ1-5 TRBD1 - TRBV6-1 TGTGCCAGCAGGCCGGGACAGGGTCAGCCCCAGCATTTT CASRPGQGQPQHF
TRBJ1-5 - - TRBV20-1 TGCAGTGCTAGTGAACAGACTGGGCAGCCCCAGCATTTT CSASEQTGQPQHF
TRBJ2-5 - - TRBV19 TGTGCCAGTAGTATCGGTTGGGGCAGGGTCCCCGGAGAGACCCAGTACTTC CASSIGWGRVPGETQYF
TRBJ2-3 - - TRBV28 TGTGCCAGCAGTTTTGGTAGCAGCGCAGATACGCAGTATTTT CASSFGSSADTQYF
TRBJ1-5 TRBD1 - TRBV30 TGTGCCTGGGACAGGGCGGGGCAGCCCCAGCATTTT CAWDRAGQPQHF
TRBJ2-3 TRBD1 - TRBV10-3 TGTGCCATCAGTGAGTCGACAGGGGCTGGAGATACGCAGTATTTT CAISESTGAGDTQYF
TRBJ1-6 - - TRBV7-9 TGTGCCAGCAGCTCCGGTACCTCGTGGCTCCACTTT CASSSGTSWLHF
TRBJ2-2 - - TRBV7-9 TGTGCCAGCATCCAAGGGGGTTACACCGGGGAGCTGTTTTTT CASIQGGYTGELFF
TRBJ2-7 TRBD2 - TRBV7-8 TGTGCCAGCAGCTTAGTTGCTAGCGGAACCTACGAGCAGTACTTC CASSLVASGTYEQYF
TRBJ2-3 TRBD1 - TRBV6-2/TRBV6-3 TGTGCCAGCAACAACAGGGGTTCCCCCACAGATACGCAGTATTTT CASNNRGSPTDTQYF